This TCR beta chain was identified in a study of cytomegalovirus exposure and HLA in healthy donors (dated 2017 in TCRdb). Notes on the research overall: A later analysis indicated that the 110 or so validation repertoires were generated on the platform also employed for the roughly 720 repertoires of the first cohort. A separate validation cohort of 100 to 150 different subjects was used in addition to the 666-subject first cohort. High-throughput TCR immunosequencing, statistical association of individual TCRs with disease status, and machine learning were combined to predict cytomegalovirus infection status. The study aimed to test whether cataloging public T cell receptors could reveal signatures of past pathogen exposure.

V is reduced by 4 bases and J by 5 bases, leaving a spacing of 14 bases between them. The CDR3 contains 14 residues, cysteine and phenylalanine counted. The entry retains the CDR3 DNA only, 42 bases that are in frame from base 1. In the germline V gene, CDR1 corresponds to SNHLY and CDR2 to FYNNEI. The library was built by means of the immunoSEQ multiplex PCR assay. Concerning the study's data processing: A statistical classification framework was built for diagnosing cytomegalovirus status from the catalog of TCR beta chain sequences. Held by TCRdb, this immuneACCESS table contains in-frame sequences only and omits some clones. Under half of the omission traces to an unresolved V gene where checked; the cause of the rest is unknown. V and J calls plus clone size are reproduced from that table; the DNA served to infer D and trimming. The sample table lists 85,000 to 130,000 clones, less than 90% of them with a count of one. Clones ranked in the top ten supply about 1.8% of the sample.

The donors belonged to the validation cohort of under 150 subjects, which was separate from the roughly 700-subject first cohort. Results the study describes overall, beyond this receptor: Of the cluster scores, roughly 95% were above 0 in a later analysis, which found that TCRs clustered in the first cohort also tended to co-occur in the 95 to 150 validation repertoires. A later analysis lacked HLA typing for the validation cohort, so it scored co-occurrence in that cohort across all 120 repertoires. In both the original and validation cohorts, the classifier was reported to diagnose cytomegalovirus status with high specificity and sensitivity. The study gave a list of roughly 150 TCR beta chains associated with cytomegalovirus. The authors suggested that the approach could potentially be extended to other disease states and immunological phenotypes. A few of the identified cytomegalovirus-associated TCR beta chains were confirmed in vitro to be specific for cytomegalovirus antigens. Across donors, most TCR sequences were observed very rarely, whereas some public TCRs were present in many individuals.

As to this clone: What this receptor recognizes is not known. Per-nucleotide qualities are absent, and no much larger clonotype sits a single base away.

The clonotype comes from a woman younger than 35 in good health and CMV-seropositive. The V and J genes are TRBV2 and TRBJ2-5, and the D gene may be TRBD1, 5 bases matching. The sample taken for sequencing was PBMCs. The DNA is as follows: TGTGCCAGCAGTGTTCAGGTGGCAGGGGAGACCCAGTACTTC. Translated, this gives CASSVQVAGETQYF.